This T cell receptor (beta chain) came from a study of control samples from healthy donors and cancer patients. In the case of this clone: Its ends do not fully match the called genes, so a read error is possible.

Here immunoSEQ multiplex PCR was the method, and the copy in TCRdb shows in-frame clones only, minus some. The sample holds 65,000 to 80,000 clones, approximately 88% seen once. Germline V gene data show CDR1 as LNHNV and CDR2 as YYDKDF (reference sequence). CDR3 length: 14 amino acids. The receptor's source is a woman aged 50 to 60 with colorectal cancer. This sequence joins TRBV15 and TRBJ2-1; TRBD1 might be the D (6 bases). Sequencing was performed on PBMCs. The CDR3 bases are TGTGCCATCAGCACCAGGACAGCGACCGGTGAGCAGTTCTTC. It codes for CAISTRTATGEQFF.